What follows describes a single T cell receptor beta chain. RNA transcripts were the template, and TCR beta CDR3 regions were amplified from them. First-round RT-PCR used HTBI primers; second-round multiplex PCR followed. MiXCR, applied by TCRdb to the multiplex PCR reads, yields one record per CDR3 protein. Of around 400,000 distinct CDR3 sequences listed, around 21% are singletons. This specimen belongs to a study of Graves' ophthalmopathy and Graves' hyperthyroidism. V was pared by 5 bases and J by 0 bases, with 14 bases between. Germline CDR1 SEHNR, CDR2 FQNEAQ (reference sequence). This CDR3 is 15 amino acids long.

The chain uses TRBV7-9 and TRBJ2-7; D call uncertain. The source is a woman under 30 with stable Graves' hyperthyroidism. The specimen sequenced was peripheral blood. The CDR3 coding sequence is TGTGCCAGCAGCCCAAATCTGGGGATCTCCTACGAGCAGTACTTC. Translation gives CASSPNLGISYEQYF.